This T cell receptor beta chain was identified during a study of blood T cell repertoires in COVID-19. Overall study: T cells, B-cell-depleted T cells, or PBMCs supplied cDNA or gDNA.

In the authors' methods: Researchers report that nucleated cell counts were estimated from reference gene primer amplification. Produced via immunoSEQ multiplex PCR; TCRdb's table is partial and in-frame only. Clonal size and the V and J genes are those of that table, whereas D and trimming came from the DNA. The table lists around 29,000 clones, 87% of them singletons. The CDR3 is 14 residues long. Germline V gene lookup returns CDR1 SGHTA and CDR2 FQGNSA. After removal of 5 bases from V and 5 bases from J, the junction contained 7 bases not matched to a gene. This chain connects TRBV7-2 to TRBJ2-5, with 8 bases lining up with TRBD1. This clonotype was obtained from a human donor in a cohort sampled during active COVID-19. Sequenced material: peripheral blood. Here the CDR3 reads CASSRQTGEETQYF. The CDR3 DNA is TGTGCCAGCAGCCGCCAGACAGGGGAGGAGACCCAGTACTTC. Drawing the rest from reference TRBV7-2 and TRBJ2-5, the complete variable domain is GAGVSQSPSNKVTEKGKDVELRCDPISGHTALYWYRQSLGQGLEFLIYFQGNSAPDKSGLPSDRFSAERTGGSVSTLTIQRTQQEDSAVYLCASSRQTGEETQYFGPGTRLLVL.